This TCR beta chain was captured by sequencing in a study of shared clonotypes between healthy human individuals. About the research overall: The composition of the donors was a couple of women and three men aged 18 to 49. Each donor had three CD4 naive, three CD4 memory, two CD8 naive and one CD8 memory plate.

CDR1 is MNHEY and CDR2 is SMNVEV in the germline V gene (reference sequence). The ends were cut back, 3 bases at V and 0 bases at J, with 15 bases in the middle. This CDR3 has 16 residues. Naive CD8 cells lacked CD45RO, underwent positive selection for CCR7 and left out terminally differentiated effector memory CD45RA+ cells. Sequencing used immunoSEQ multiplex PCR; TCRdb keeps in-frame clones, though not all of them. The sample includes millions of clones, 93% of them seen just once. As to this clone: Its specificity is not known.

Study results and caveats: Sampling was confined to blood; repertoires within tissues likely differ. A handful of donors showed sharing of roughly 5% of naive CD4 clonotypes.

This clonotype was sampled from a man aged 18-30 years in good health. Some clones in this sample may be carry-over from other donors' samples. V gene TRBV27 combines with J gene TRBJ2-7; the D gene is possibly TRBD2 (5 bases). The sample consisted of naive CD8+ T cells from PBMCs. The DNA for the CDR3 is TGTGCCAGCAGTTTCTCCGCGGGCGCCCTCTCCTACGAGCAGTACTTC. Translated: CASSFSAGALSYEQYF.